This TCR beta chain was identified during a study of blood T cells in healthy people across ages. Germline V gives CDR1 ENHRY, CDR2 SYGVKD. V gave up 2 bases and J gave up 0 bases, with 7 bases separating them. The CDR3 runs 14 residues. Whole-study findings and limits: Estimated diversity that came from one million T cells was considered an underestimate. Naive T cell percentage showed a strong correlation with TCR beta diversity.

A note on this clonotype: Its target is not known.

With a J-beta primer mix and a sample-barcoded 5' primer, a second PCR ran about 6 to 11 cycles. TCRdb re-called the 5' RACE reads through MiXCR, storing one row per CDR3 protein. The sample lists about 800,000 distinct CDR3 sequences, 46% occurring once. Per-sample PBMC isolation yielded at least 6 million cells. The TCR originated in a man aged 80 or over in good health. The sample comprised blood. V and J are TRBV10-3 and TRBJ1-2; perhaps TRBD1 as D (5 bases). In DNA form, the CDR3 reads TGTGCCATCAGTGAGGGGGGGACTAACTATGGCTACACCTTC. As protein: CAISEGGTNYGYTF.